This T cell receptor (beta chain) emerged from a study of T cells in Graves' hyperthyroidism and ophthalmopathy. J gave up 6 bases and V 0 bases, and 7 bases lay outside the gene matches. This CDR3 has 15 amino acids. The V gene's germline CDR1 is LGHNA and CDR2 YNFKEQ. Duration under 3 months, a NOSPECS grade of at least 4, and a Clinical Activity Score of at least 3 characterized the ophthalmopathy patients. RNA transcripts gave rise to amplified TCR beta CDR3 regions. The HTBI set primed first-round TCR CDR3 RT-PCR. TCRdb called the multiplex PCR reads again in MiXCR, with one record for every CDR3 protein. The sample shows hundreds of thousands of distinct CDR3 sequences, about 14% of them seen only once. About this clonotype itself: The antigen remains unidentified.

Notes on the study in general: By a 13 V-J model, ophthalmopathy was set apart from stable hyperthyroidism.

Sequenced material: blood. The clonotype was recovered from a woman aged 40 to 49 with Graves' ophthalmopathy. The V and J genes are TRBV4-2 and TRBJ1-1, with 7 bases aligning to TRBD1. The CDR3 loop reads CASSQDRQGVAEAFF. DNA of the CDR3: TGTGCCAGCAGCCAAGACCGGCAGGGGGTGGCTGAAGCTTTCTTT.